One T cell receptor beta chain is described in this entry. This entry comes from a study of blood T cell repertoires in COVID-19. V was pared by 2 bases and J by 6 bases, with 16 bases of the junction left unmatched. Germline CDR1 reads MNHEY; CDR2 reads SMNVEV (reference sequence). The CDR3 length is 18 residues. TCRdb's copy holds only in-frame clones and misses some; the assay was immunoSEQ multiplex PCR. The sample contains some 530,000 clones, 75% to 90% of which appear only once. This rearrangement joins TRBV27 to TRBJ2-3; 8 bases align to TRBD1. This sequence was found in a human donor in a cohort sampled during active COVID-19. The sample comprised peripheral blood. CDR3 in amino acids: CASSLNGRWQGAGDTQYF. As DNA, the CDR3 is TGTGCCAGCAGTTTAAATGGGCGTTGGCAGGGGGCTGGGGATACGCAGTATTTT.